This T cell receptor (beta chain) is drawn from a study of blood T cells in healthy people across ages. The authors ran a second PCR of about 6 to 11 cycles using a sample-barcoded 5' primer and a J-beta primer mix. TCRdb independently ran MiXCR on the 5' RACE reads; one entry per CDR3 protein. The sample includes 650,000 to 1,000,000 distinct CDR3 sequences, about 37% of them seen just once. Germline CDR1 and CDR2: SGHAT and FQNNGV. V was cut by 5 bases and J by 9 bases, with 17 bases left in between. The CDR3 runs to 14 residues. The chain joins TRBV11-2 to TRBJ2-1; weak D call: TRBD1 (6 bases). The sequence was collected from a man aged 18 to 35 in good health. Specimen: blood. The CDR3 is CASSQGHSGCEQFF. The CDR3 DNA is TGTGCCAGCAGCCAGGGACACAGCGGCTGTGAGCAGTTCTTC.